What follows are 19 T cell receptor beta chains derived from one specimen sequenced in a study of low-dose radiotherapy and immunotherapy resistance in tumors. Amplification of TCRs used a constant-region primer and V-primer adapter for about 19 PCR cycles. TCRdb recomputed calls from the reads with MiXCR, one row per CDR3 protein. Among 40,000 to 65,000 distinct CDR3 sequences, 33% were seen once, and the ten largest hold 7.5% to 9.5%. Time point in this sample: after trial treatment. Treatment given: LDRT plus nivolumab, ipilimumab, low-dose cyclophosphamide and aspirin (RACIN trial). The sample in question was PBMCs, obtained after low-dose radiotherapy plus immunotherapy. These receptors all stem from a male donor with rectosigmoid adenocarcinoma.

This clonotype came up many times. This chain connects TRBV27 to TRBJ2-1; 13 positions agree with TRBD2. CDR1 and CDR2 from the germline V gene are MNHEY and SMNVEV (reference sequence). The CDR3 has 16 residues. V lost 5 bases and J lost 10; bases outside the gene matches: 11. DNA for the CDR3: TGTGCCAGCAGTCTCCAGGGACTAGCGGGGAATAACGAGCAGTTCTTC. It translates to CASSLQGLAGNNEQFF.

This clonotype has more than one count but fewer than ten. The V and J genes are TRBV5-4 and TRBJ2-1; 7 bases align to TRBD1. CDR3 length: 16 residues. J lost 4 bases, V lost 3 bases, and 10 bases had no gene match. Germline-derived CDR1 and CDR2 are SGHNT and YYREEE (reference sequence). The CDR3 is CASSSWDSQQYNEQFF. The DNA of the CDR3 is TGTGCCAGCAGCTCGTGGGACAGCCAACAATACAATGAGCAGTTCTTC.

This clonotype occurred many times. The chain is built from TRBV29-1 and TRBJ1-2; TRBD1 is a possible D gene (5 bases). The CDR3 loop spans 12 amino acids. Deletions cut 1 base from V and 10 bases from J, with 13 bases between. Germline V gene sequence: CDR1 SQVTM, CDR2 ANQGSEA. CDR3 sequence reads: CSVEGRALTYTF. DNA for the CDR3: TGCAGCGTTGAAGGCAGGGCCCTAACCTACACCTTC.

The genes are TRBV2 and TRBJ1-1, with no clear D. CDR1 SNHLY and CDR2 FYNNEI come from the germline V gene. The CDR3 extends over 11 amino acids. Trimming stripped 7 bases from V and 0 bases from J, with 3 bases between. CDR3: CASTMNTEAFF. The CDR3 DNA follows: TGTGCCAGCACCATGAACACTGAAGCTTTCTTT.

In its sample, this clonotype was seen many times. The gene calls are TRBV7-2 and TRBJ2-3; 8 bases fit TRBD1. The CDR3 runs 15 residues. Germline CDR1 SGHTA, CDR2 FQGNSA. V shed 4 bases and J 2 bases; nucleotides not matched to a gene: 5. The CDR3 DNA is TGTGCCAGCAGCTCAGGACAGGGAGACACAGATACGCAGTATTTT. Encoded protein: CASSSGQGDTDTQYF.

This clonotype was seen ten or more times. The CDR3 reads CASSSGLAGTFQETQYF. In DNA form, the CDR3 reads TGTGCCAGCAGCTCGGGACTAGCGGGGACGTTCCAAGAGACCCAGTACTTC. The chain is built from TRBV7-9 and TRBJ2-5; 13 bases align to TRBD2. V trimming: 4 bases; J trimming: 1 base; junction bases outside the gene matches: 6. The V gene's germline CDR1 is SEHNR and CDR2 FQNEAQ (reference sequence). CDR3 length: 17 amino acids.

This clonotype has ten or more counts. The rearrangement links TRBV7-2 to TRBJ2-7, with no clear D. Germline CDR1 reads SGHTA; CDR2 reads FQGNSA. With 0 bases removed from V and 4 bases from J, the gap between germline ends came to 4 bases. This CDR3 comprises 12 residues. As DNA, the CDR3 is TGTGCCAGCAGCTTAGCCGCTTACGAGCAGTACTTC. As protein: CASSLAAYEQYF. The variable domain in full, with the rest retrieved from reference TRBV7-2 and TRBJ2-7, is GAGVSQSPSNKVTEKGKDVELRCDPISGHTALYWYRQSLGQGLEFLIYFQGNSAPDKSGLPSDRFSAERTGGSVSTLTIQRTQQEDSAVYLCASSLAAYEQYFGPGTRLTVT.

As DNA, the CDR3 is TGTGCCAGCAGTAGTGTCGCCCGGGACAGGGTCTCCTACGAGCAGTACTTC. Amino acid sequence: CASSSVARDRVSYEQYF. This chain connects TRBV28 to TRBJ2-7; TRBD1 matches 9 bases. J lost 0 bases, V lost 5 bases, and 11 bases had no gene match. Per germline, CDR1 MDHEN and CDR2 SYDVKM. This CDR3 region has 17 residues.

This rearrangement joins TRBV5-4 to TRBJ2-7; no clear D. Trimming shortened V by 3 bases and J by 2 bases, and 6 bases separated the two germline ends. This CDR3 spans 12 amino acids. Per the germline V gene, CDR1 is SGHNT and CDR2 is YYREEE (reference sequence). CDR3 nucleotides: TGTGCCAGCAGCTCGGGTACCTACGAGCAGTACTTC. This codes for CASSSGTYEQYF.

This clonotype was detected many times. CDR3 residues: CASSLTGTGGTDTQYF. CDR3 bases: TGCGCCAGCAGCTTGACCGGGACAGGGGGCACAGATACGCAGTATTTT. The gene calls are TRBV5-1 and TRBJ2-3; 10 bases align to TRBD1. V gave up 1 base and J gave up 1 base; unmatched junction bases: 3. Germline CDR1 and CDR2: SGHRS and YFSETQ. The CDR3 runs 16 residues.

This clonotype was seen repeatedly, ten times or more. The rearrangement links TRBV20-1 to TRBJ2-1; the D gene is possibly TRBD2 (6 bases). The germline V and J ends were trimmed by 6 bases and 0 bases, with 21 bases remaining between them. The CDR3 totals 17 residues. CDR1 and CDR2 (germline): DFQATT, SNEGSKA (reference sequence). CDR3 amino acids: CSAVGGVGTSSYNEQFF. The CDR3, as DNA: TGCAGTGCGGTCGGAGGGGTTGGGACCAGCTCCTACAATGAGCAGTTCTTC.

By frequency in the sample, this clonotype is medium-sized. The V gene is TRBV28, the J gene TRBJ2-5; D possibly corresponds to TRBD2 (5 bases). The CDR3 loop spans 15 amino acids. The V gene lost 3 bases and the J gene lost 9 bases, with 20 bases spanning the gap. The germline V gene encodes CDR1 MDHEN and CDR2 SYDVKM. The CDR3 DNA reads TGTGCCAGCAGTTTCTCCCCGCTAGCACGATGGTCCCAGTACTTC. Its protein product is CASSFSPLARWSQYF. Based on the CDR3 plus reference TRBV28 and TRBJ2-5, the full variable domain is DVKVTQSSRYLVKRTGEKVFLECVQDMDHENMFWYRQDPGLGLRLIYFSYDVKMKEKGDIPEGYSVSREKKERFSLILESASTNQTSMYLCASSFSPLARWSQYFGPGTRLLVL.

The chain uses TRBV11-2 and TRBJ2-5; TRBD2 agrees at 12 bases. Germline V gene lookup returns CDR1 SGHAT and CDR2 FQNNGV. Germline trimming cut 5 bases from V and 4 bases from J; bases unmatched to any gene: 8. The CDR3 has 16 residues. CDR3 sequence: CASSQPPLAGGETQYF. CDR3 nucleotides: TGTGCCAGCAGCCAACCCCCACTAGCGGGAGGAGAGACCCAGTACTTC.

The V and J genes are TRBV18 and TRBJ2-7; D is tentatively TRBD1 or TRBD2 (6 bases each). Germline CDR1 and CDR2: KGHSH and LQKENI. Trimming left V 6 bases short and J 1 base short, with 13 bases between. The CDR3 totals 14 residues. In nucleotides, the CDR3 is TGTGCCAGCTCTCGGGGGCAGGAGTCCTACGAGCAGTACTTC. Protein: CASSRGQESYEQYF.

This chain joins TRBV9 and TRBJ1-2; D is possibly TRBD1 (5 bases). V was trimmed by 4 bases and J by 4 bases, leaving 17 bases between them. CDR3 length equals 15 residues. Germline CDR1 and CDR2: SGDLS and YYNGEE. The CDR3 is CASSSSPATAYGYTF. For the CDR3, the DNA is TGTGCCAGCAGCTCCTCCCCGGCGACAGCCTATGGCTACACCTTC.

This clonotype was observed a handful of times. CDR3 DNA sequence: TGTGCCACCATCGCAGCGGGGCACTCCTACGAGCAGTACTTC. Amino acids: CATIAAGHSYEQYF. The chain has TRBV28 and TRBJ2-7; 7 nucleotides line up with TRBD2. The CDR3 covers 14 residues. The junction had 9 bases not matched to a gene; V was cut back by 10 bases and J by 0 bases. The germline V gene has CDR1 MDHEN and CDR2 SYDVKM.

This clonotype was seen at least ten times. The chain joins TRBV3-1 to TRBJ2-7; TRBD2 matches at 7 bases. J gave up 3 bases and V 2 bases, and 7 bases lay outside the gene matches. This CDR3 comprises 15 residues. From germline, CDR1 is LGHDT and CDR2 YNNKEL (reference sequence). The CDR3 bases are TGTGCCAGCAGCCAATCCCCTGCTAGCGGCTACGAGCAGTACTTC. This gives the protein CASSQSPASGYEQYF.

On this clonotype itself: It may be a read error: a sequence one base away is much more abundant. The chain employs TRBV30 and TRBJ1-5, with D possibly being TRBD1 (6 bases). This CDR3 is 14 amino acids long. The germline CDR1 and CDR2 sequences are GTSNPN and SVGIG (reference sequence). The DNA of the CDR3 is TGTGCCCGGAGTGTGGGACAAAGCAATCAGCCCCAGCATTTT. It encodes CARSVGQSNQPQHF.

This clonotype was seen many times. The chain recombines TRBV7-8 with TRBJ2-1; perhaps TRBD2 as D (5 bases). This CDR3 comprises 17 residues. Germline-derived CDR1 and CDR2 are SGHVS and FQNEAQ. Trimming took off 1 base at V and 4 bases at J, with 17 bases between the two ends. The CDR3 spells CASSLVRTGGRYNEQFF. The CDR3 DNA reads TGTGCCAGCAGCTTAGTCCGGACTGGCGGGCGTTACAATGAGCAGTTCTTC.